What follows are 27 T cell receptor beta chains derived from one specimen sequenced in a study of chemoradiotherapy in HPV16-positive cancers. TCRdb keeps only in-frame clones here, not all; method: immunoSEQ multiplex PCR. The repertoire holds about 21,000 clones, with 87% as singletons. Specimen: blood, collected from a patient who underwent chemoradiotherapy. The origin of the receptors is a human donor with HPV-associated anogenital cancer.

The chain couples TRBV29-1 to TRBJ1-1; maybe TRBD1 (6 bases). CDR3 size: 14 residues. The germline V and J ends were trimmed by 5 bases and 4 bases, with 17 bases remaining between them. Germline V gives CDR1 SQVTM, CDR2 ANQGSEA. CDR3 region: CSVYPPQGGTEAFF. The CDR3 coding sequence is TGCAGCGTTTATCCCCCACAGGGAGGCACTGAAGCTTTCTTT.

This clone was seen a single time. The chain combines TRBV27 with TRBJ2-7, with 8 positions matching TRBD2. This CDR3 is built from 15 residues. CDR1 and CDR2 (germline): MNHEY, SMNVEV (reference sequence). J gave up 3 bases and V 7 bases, and 11 bases lay outside the gene matches. In DNA form, the CDR3 reads TGTGCCAGCACTCGGGCTAGCGGGCCAATCTACGAGCAGTACTTC. Protein sequence: CASTRASGPIYEQYF.

This chain joins TRBV7-6 and TRBJ1-1; D ambiguous. This CDR3 region has 14 residues. Germline CDR1 and CDR2: SGHVS and FNYEAQ. Trimming removed 0 bases from V and 4 bases from J, with 9 bases in between. Here the CDR3 reads CASSLAGGSTEAFF. CDR3 DNA: TGTGCCAGCAGCTTAGCCGGCGGGAGCACTGAAGCTTTCTTT.

The chain employs TRBV5-4 and TRBJ2-2; possible D gene TRBD1, 5 bases. The CDR3 contains 14 residues. The germline CDR1 and CDR2 sequences are SGHNT and YYREEE (reference sequence). Deletions cut 4 bases from V and 3 bases from J, with 10 bases between. CDR3 in amino acids: CASSPRQYTGELFF. The CDR3 bases are TGTGCCAGCAGCCCTCGACAGTACACCGGGGAGCTGTTTTTT.

This clone was counted between two and nine times. The V gene is TRBV19, the J gene TRBJ2-2; no definite D call. Trimming took off 9 bases at V and 0 bases at J, with 11 bases between the two ends. The CDR3 totals 14 residues. Germline loops: CDR1 LNHDA, CDR2 SQIVND (reference sequence). The CDR3 sequence is CASRGHANTGELFF. The CDR3 DNA reads TGTGCCAGCCGAGGCCATGCGAACACCGGGGAGCTGTTTTTT. Complete variable domain (other parts from reference TRBV19 and TRBJ2-2): DGGITQSPKYLFRKEGQNVTLSCEQNLNHDAMYWYRQDPGQGLRLIYYSQIVNDFQKGDIAEGYSVSREKKESFPLTVTSAQKNPTAFYLCASRGHANTGELFFGEGSRLTVL.

The V gene is TRBV9, the J gene TRBJ1-2, with D unresolved. The CDR3 extends over 14 amino acids. Trimming left V 0 bases short and J 5 bases short, with 11 bases between. CDR1 is SGDLS, CDR2 YYNGEE, per germline. CDR3: CASSVDLTFYGYTF. DNA for the CDR3: TGTGCCAGCAGCGTAGATCTCACCTTTTATGGCTACACCTTC.

This rearrangement joins TRBV14 to TRBJ2-2; TRBD2 matches 10 bases. V dropped 5 bases and J dropped 7; count of bases not matched to a gene: 7. Per germline, CDR1 SGHDN and CDR2 FVKESK. The length of the CDR3 is 15 residues. The CDR3 region has the DNA TGTGCCAGCAGCAAAACTAGCGGGAACGTCGGGGAGCTGTTTTTT. This encodes CASSKTSGNVGELFF.

In its sample, this clone was seen once. The chain uses TRBV5-4 and TRBJ1-1; 11 bases fit TRBD1. CDR3 length: 14 residues. The V and J ends lost 3 bases and 6 bases, in that order; junction bases with no gene match: 4. The V gene's germline CDR1 is SGHNT and CDR2 YYREEE (reference sequence). The CDR3 coding sequence is TGTGCCAGCAGCTCGATGGGACAGGGGGCTGAAGCTTTCTTT. This encodes CASSSMGQGAEAFF.

This sequence joins TRBV6-1 and TRBJ2-5, with D possibly matching TRBD2 (7 bases). CDR3 length equals 14 residues. Trimming removed 7 bases at V and 4 bases at J, with 16 bases between. Germline CDR1 MNHNS, CDR2 SASEGT. CDR3 nucleotides: TGTGCCAGCACCGGGGGGCCAGGAAGAGAGACCCAGTACTTC. Translation: CASTGGPGRETQYF.

This rearrangement joins TRBV4-3 to TRBJ1-2, with a weak D call TRBD1 (6 bases). Germline lookup yields CDR1 LGHNA and CDR2 YSLEER. V dropped 0 bases and J dropped 5 bases, with 16 bases sitting between them. CDR3 length: 16 residues. CDR3 nucleotides: TGCGCCAGCAGCCAAGACGGGACACCAGTCGGATATGGCTACACCTTC. Translation gives CASSQDGTPVGYGYTF.

The chain couples TRBV11-3 to TRBJ2-1; 16 positions match TRBD2. The CDR3 has 17 amino acids. Germline V gene data show CDR1 as SGHNT and CDR2 as YENEEA. V lost 5 bases and J lost 9; bases outside the gene matches: 10. The CDR3 region has the DNA TGTGCCAGCAGCCACGGGACTAGCGGGGGGGCCAACGGTGAGCAGTTCTTC. Its protein product is CASSHGTSGGANGEQFF.

V and J are TRBV6-5 and TRBJ2-3; 9 nucleotides agree with TRBD2. CDR1 and CDR2 from the germline V gene are MNHEY and SVGAGI. V lost 4 bases to trimming and J lost 5 bases; unmatched junction nucleotides: 4. CDR3 length: 14 amino acids. CDR3 protein: CASSFLAGRDTQYF. The CDR3 DNA reads as TGTGCCAGCAGTTTTCTAGCGGGGAGAGATACGCAGTATTTT.

This chain joins TRBV5-1 and TRBJ1-1; D is undetermined. This CDR3 contains 14 residues. Germline V gives CDR1 SGHRS, CDR2 YFSETQ. Trimming removed 0 bases from V and 5 bases from J, with 11 bases in between. This chain's CDR3 is CASSLGNSKTEAFF. CDR3 nucleotide sequence: TGCGCCAGCAGCTTGGGAAATTCGAAGACTGAAGCTTTCTTT.

The V gene is TRBV11-2, the J gene TRBJ2-3; 11 bases line up with TRBD2. V shed 5 bases and J 4 bases; nucleotides not matched to a gene: 11. Germline V gene sequence: CDR1 SGHAT, CDR2 FQNNGV. The length of the CDR3 is 17 residues. The CDR3 sequence is CASSLLAGGPASDTQYF. CDR3 in DNA: TGTGCCAGCAGCCTTTTAGCGGGGGGGCCTGCGTCAGATACGCAGTATTTT.

The rearrangement links TRBV28 to TRBJ2-2; 10 bases line up with TRBD2. The V gene's germline CDR1 is MDHEN and CDR2 SYDVKM. The CDR3 sequence is 14 residues long. V trimming: 5 bases; J trimming: 7 bases; junction bases outside the gene matches: 4. The CDR3 protein is CASSTSGNDGELFF. The CDR3 coding sequence is TGTGCCAGCAGTACTAGCGGGAATGACGGGGAGCTGTTTTTT. Drawing the rest from reference TRBV28 and TRBJ2-2, the complete variable domain is DVKVTQSSRYLVKRTGEKVFLECVQDMDHENMFWYRQDPGLGLRLIYFSYDVKMKEKGDIPEGYSVSREKKERFSLILESASTNQTSMYLCASSTSGNDGELFFGEGSRLTVL.

The rearrangement uses TRBV11-3 and TRBJ1-2; D not resolved. The V and J ends lost 0 bases and 7 bases respectively, with 9 bases between them. The CDR3 is made up of 13 amino acids. Germline CDR1 and CDR2: SGHNT and YENEEA. The CDR3 reads CASSLEGGGGYTF. The CDR3 nucleotides read TGTGCCAGCAGCTTAGAAGGTGGTGGTGGCTACACCTTC.

The V call is TRBV7-3, the J call TRBJ2-2; possibly TRBD1 or TRBD2 for D (6 bases each). Germline CDR1 is SGHTA and CDR2 is FQGTGA. The CDR3 has 15 amino acids. V was pared by 5 bases and J by 3 bases, with 13 bases between. The CDR3 DNA follows: TGTGCCAGCAGCCCCAAAAGGGGGGACACCGGGGAGCTGTTTTTT. Amino acids: CASSPKRGDTGELFF.

J is TRBJ1-1 and V is TRBV7-2; D remains ambiguous. The germline V gene has CDR1 SGHTA and CDR2 FQGNSA. V was shortened by 1 base and J by 0 bases, with 12 bases between the two germline ends. The CDR3 sequence is 16 residues long. The CDR3 sequence: CASSLGGGRMNTEAFF. Written as DNA, the CDR3 is TGTGCCAGCAGCTTAGGGGGTGGTAGGATGAACACTGAAGCTTTCTTT. The whole variable domain, filled in from reference TRBV7-2 and TRBJ1-1, reads GAGVSQSPSNKVTEKGKDVELRCDPISGHTALYWYRQSLGQGLEFLIYFQGNSAPDKSGLPSDRFSAERTGGSVSTLTIQRTQQEDSAVYLCASSLGGGRMNTEAFFGQGTRLTVV.

The rearrangement joins TRBV18 to TRBJ2-3; D uncertain. The CDR3 length is 13 residues. Germline V gene sequence: CDR1 KGHSH, CDR2 LQKENI. Trimming shortened V by 2 bases and J by 6 bases, and 9 bases separated the two germline ends. The CDR3 loop is CASSPALGDTQYF. The CDR3 DNA reads TGTGCCAGCTCACCAGCGCTTGGGGATACGCAGTATTTT.

V is TRBV10-3 and J is TRBJ2-1; tentative D call: TRBD2 (6 bases). The CDR3 sequence is 14 residues long. The ends were cut back, 7 bases at V and 6 bases at J, with 16 bases in the middle. The V gene's germline CDR1 is ENHRY and CDR2 SYGVKD. This chain's CDR3 is CAIMGGAGGNEQFF. CDR3 bases: TGTGCCATCATGGGGGGAGCGGGTGGCAATGAGCAGTTCTTC.

This chain links TRBV28 with TRBJ1-3; 7 nucleotides align to TRBD1. Unmatched junction bases numbered 12, after V lost 6 bases and J lost 4 bases. Germline V gene sequence: CDR1 MDHEN, CDR2 SYDVKM. This CDR3 region has 16 residues. DNA of the CDR3: TGTGCCAGCAGGCCCAACAGGGGAAAAAGAGGAAACACCATATATTTT. Protein product: CASRPNRGKRGNTIYF. The full variable domain, with the rest looked up from reference TRBV28 and TRBJ1-3, is DVKVTQSSRYLVKRTGEKVFLECVQDMDHENMFWYRQDPGLGLRLIYFSYDVKMKEKGDIPEGYSVSREKKERFSLILESASTNQTSMYLCASRPNRGKRGNTIYFGEGSWLTVV.

The CDR3: CASSPGGPSTDTQYF. CDR3 coding DNA: TGTGCCAGCTCACCTGGCGGGCCGAGCACAGATACGCAGTATTTT. The chain recombines TRBV18 with TRBJ2-3; D possibly corresponds to TRBD2 (5 bases). Germline V gives CDR1 KGHSH, CDR2 LQKENI. This CDR3 is built from 15 residues. The V gene lost 3 bases and the J gene lost 0 bases, with 10 bases spanning the gap.

V is TRBV28 and J is TRBJ2-1; the D gene is possibly TRBD2 (5 bases). The CDR3 contains 13 residues. Germline CDR1 and CDR2: MDHEN and SYDVKM. V lost 7 bases to trimming and J lost 6 bases, with 13 bases between them. The CDR3 DNA sequence: TGTGCCAGCACCAGGAGCGGTATCAATGAGCAGTTCTTC. It is translated as CASTRSGINEQFF. The full variable domain, with the rest looked up from reference TRBV28 and TRBJ2-1, is DVKVTQSSRYLVKRTGEKVFLECVQDMDHENMFWYRQDPGLGLRLIYFSYDVKMKEKGDIPEGYSVSREKKERFSLILESASTNQTSMYLCASTRSGINEQFFGPGTRLTVL.

This chain uses TRBV13 with TRBJ2-7, with TRBD1 identical over 8 bases. V dropped 5 bases and J dropped 4; count of bases not matched to a gene: 13. Looked up from germline, CDR1 is PRHDT and CDR2 is FYEKMQ (reference sequence). This CDR3 has 16 residues. For the CDR3, the DNA is TGTGCCAGCAGCCACCGATCTGGGACAGGACAATACGAGCAGTACTTC. Translating gives CASSHRSGTGQYEQYF. Looking up the rest from reference TRBV13 and TRBJ2-7 gives the full variable domain: AAGVIQSPRHLIKEKRETATLKCYPIPRHDTVYWYQQGPGQDPQFLISFYEKMQSDKGSIPDRFSAQQFSDYHSELNMSSLELGDSALYFCASSHRSGTGQYEQYFGPGTRLTVT.

This rearrangement joins TRBV29-1 to TRBJ1-5; D possibly corresponds to TRBD1 (5 bases). The CDR3 covers 14 residues. V shed 4 bases and J shed 1 base, with 11 bases lying between them. Germline CDR1 is SQVTM and CDR2 is ANQGSEA. CDR3 protein: CSVGRDSSNQPQHF. In DNA, the CDR3 is TGCAGCGTTGGCCGAGACAGCAGCAATCAGCCCCAGCATTTT.

This chain joins TRBV7-2 and TRBJ2-7; TRBD2 aligns across 8 bases. There are 15 residues in the CDR3. Germline V gives CDR1 SGHTA, CDR2 FQGNSA. The V and J ends lost 2 bases and 8 bases, in that order; junction bases with no gene match: 11. The CDR3: CASSLSGRERGKQYF. As DNA, the CDR3 is TGTGCCAGCAGCTTAAGCGGGAGAGAGCGTGGCAAGCAGTACTTC.

The rearrangement joins TRBV5-1 to TRBJ2-5, with D possibly being TRBD2 (6 bases). This CDR3 comprises 17 residues. Trimming removed 4 bases at V and 5 bases at J, with 24 bases between. Germline V CDR1 and CDR2: SGHRS, YFSETQ. The DNA of the CDR3 is TGCGCCAGCAGCCCGGGGCGAGCCCCCGGGGCGGGGGAGACCCAGTACTTC. Translation: CASSPGRAPGAGETQYF.